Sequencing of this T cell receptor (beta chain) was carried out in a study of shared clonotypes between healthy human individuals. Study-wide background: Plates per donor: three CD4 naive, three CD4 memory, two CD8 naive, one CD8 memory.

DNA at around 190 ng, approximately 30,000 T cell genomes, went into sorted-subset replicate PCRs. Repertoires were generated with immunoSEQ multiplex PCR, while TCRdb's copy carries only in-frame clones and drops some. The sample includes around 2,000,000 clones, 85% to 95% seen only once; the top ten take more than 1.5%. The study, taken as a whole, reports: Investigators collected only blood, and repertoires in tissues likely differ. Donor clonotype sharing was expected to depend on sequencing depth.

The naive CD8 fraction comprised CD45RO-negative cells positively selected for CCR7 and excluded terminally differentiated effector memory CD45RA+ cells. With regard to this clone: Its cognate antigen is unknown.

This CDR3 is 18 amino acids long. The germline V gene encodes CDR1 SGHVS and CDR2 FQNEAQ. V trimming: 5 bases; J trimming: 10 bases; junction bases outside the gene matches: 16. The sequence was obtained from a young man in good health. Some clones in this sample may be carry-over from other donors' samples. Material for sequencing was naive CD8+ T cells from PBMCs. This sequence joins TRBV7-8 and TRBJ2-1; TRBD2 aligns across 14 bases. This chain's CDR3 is CASSPSATGLAGGWEQFF. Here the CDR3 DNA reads TGTGCCAGCAGCCCAAGTGCTACCGGACTAGCGGGAGGTTGGGAGCAGTTCTTC.